This passage covers 14 T cell receptor beta chains from one sample sequenced in a study of shared clonotypes between healthy human individuals. Sequencing was performed with immunoSEQ multiplex PCR; in TCRdb, only in-frame clones are kept and a portion is missing. The repertoire has 2 million to 2.5 million clones, approximately 95% of them found once; the top ten carry 0.35% to 0.5%. Material: naive CD4+ T cells from PBMCs. Subset given: CD45RA+ positively selected. The receptors stem from a young man in good health. Some clones in this sample may be carry-over from other donors' samples.

The chain uses TRBV5-5 and TRBJ1-2; the D is unclear. The CDR3 spans 15 residues. CDR1 and CDR2 (germline): SGHKS, YYEKEE (reference sequence). V was clipped by 0 bases and J by 8 bases, with 17 bases between them. Here the CDR3 reads CASSLVLGSSLGYTF. The CDR3 nucleotides are TGTGCCAGCAGCTTGGTCCTGGGATCGTCTTTAGGCTACACCTTC. Looking up the rest from reference TRBV5-5 and TRBJ1-2 gives the full variable domain: DAGVTQSPTHLIKTRGQQVTLRCSPISGHKSVSWYQQVLGQGPQFIFQYYEKEERGRGNFPDRFSARQFPNYSSELNVNALLLGDSALYLCASSLVLGSSLGYTFGSGTRLTVV.

V is TRBV15 and J is TRBJ1-5; tentatively, D is TRBD1 (5 bases). CDR1 is LNHNV and CDR2 is YYDKDF in the germline V gene (reference sequence). The CDR3 is made up of 15 amino acids. Trimming took 0 bases from V and 6 from J, leaving 12 bases between them. Here the CDR3 DNA reads TGTGCCACCAGCAGAGAAGGACAAGTATCTCAGCCCCAGCATTTT. Encoded protein: CATSREGQVSQPQHF.

J is TRBJ1-1 and V is TRBV6-5, with D perhaps matching TRBD1 (6 bases). The CDR3 runs to 13 residues. Germline CDR1 reads MNHEY; CDR2 reads SVGAGI. The V end lost 6 bases, the J end lost 4 bases, and 12 bases lay between the germline ends. CDR3 nucleotide sequence: TGTGCCAGCAGAACTCAGGGGAGCACTGAAGCTTTCTTT. Its protein product is CASRTQGSTEAFF.

This sequence joins TRBV5-1 and TRBJ1-1, with D perhaps TRBD1 (5 bases). In germline, CDR1 is SGHRS, CDR2 YFSETQ. V was pared by 5 bases and J by 0 bases, with 8 bases between. The CDR3 totals 13 residues. CDR3: CASRGTMNTEAFF. The CDR3 coding sequence is TGCGCCAGCAGGGGGACTATGAACACTGAAGCTTTCTTT.

This clone was recorded once. The J gene is TRBJ2-7, the V gene TRBV7-2; TRBD2 matches at 14 bases. The CDR3 is made up of 16 amino acids. After removal of 0 bases from V and 6 bases from J, the junction contained 4 bases not matched to a gene. The germline CDR1 and CDR2 sequences are SGHTA and FQGNSA. This chain's CDR3 is CASSLAGLAGVGEQYF. CDR3 DNA sequence: TGTGCCAGCAGCTTAGCGGGACTAGCGGGAGTTGGCGAGCAGTACTTC. Full variable domain (remainder filled in from reference TRBV7-2 and TRBJ2-7): GAGVSQSPSNKVTEKGKDVELRCDPISGHTALYWYRQSLGQGLEFLIYFQGNSAPDKSGLPSDRFSAERTGGSVSTLTIQRTQQEDSAVYLCASSLAGLAGVGEQYFGPGTRLTVT.

The DNA for the CDR3 is TGTGCCAGCAGTGAAGCGTACACTGGGGAGCAGTACTTC. Its translation is CASSEAYTGEQYF. The chain uses TRBV6-1 and TRBJ2-7; no clear D. The V end was cut by 0 bases, the J end by 7 bases, with 10 bases between. Germline-derived CDR1 and CDR2 are MNHNS and SASEGT. The length of the CDR3 is 13 residues.

The rearrangement joins TRBV7-8 to TRBJ2-2; the D call may be TRBD1 or TRBD2 (6 bases each). V was clipped by 6 bases and J by 6 bases, with 23 bases between them. Germline V gives CDR1 SGHVS, CDR2 FQNEAQ. The CDR3 is 17 residues long. CDR3 DNA: TGTGCCAGCAGTCGAGCTCCCACAGGGACTGCTCCCGGGGAGCTGTTTTTT. As protein: CASSRAPTGTAPGELFF.

The rearrangement joins TRBV6-1 to TRBJ1-2; 8 bases align to TRBD1. The CDR3 is 13 amino acids. The V and J ends lost 8 bases and 3 bases, in that order; junction bases with no gene match: 5. The germline gives CDR1 MNHNS, CDR2 SASEGT. The CDR3 loop is CASGQGAYYGYTF. Written as DNA, the CDR3 is TGTGCCAGCGGGCAGGGGGCTTACTATGGCTACACCTTC.

The chain employs TRBV4-1 and TRBJ1-2; tentative D call: TRBD1 (5 bases). The germline CDR1 and CDR2 sequences are MGHRA and YSYEKL. Trimming shortened V by 3 bases and J by 3 bases, and 20 bases separated the two germline ends. The CDR3 is 17 residues long. CDR3 bases: TGCGCCAGCAGCCACAATAATGCGCGGGGGGGTGACTATGGCTACACCTTC. This encodes CASSHNNARGGDYGYTF.

This clone was picked up one time. The chain combines TRBV7-8 with TRBJ1-2, with D perhaps TRBD1 (5 bases). CDR1 is SGHVS and CDR2 is FQNEAQ in the germline V gene. V lost 1 base, J lost 8 bases, and 20 bases lay in between. This CDR3 comprises 16 residues. Here the CDR3 reads CASSLEGRGSWRGYTF. CDR3 nucleotides: TGTGCCAGCAGCTTAGAGGGACGGGGAAGCTGGCGCGGCTACACCTTC.

The CDR3 DNA reads as TGTGCCAGCAATAGCGGGAAATACGAGCAGTACTTC. Translation gives CASNSGKYEQYF. The chain recombines TRBV28 with TRBJ2-7; 8 bases are shared with TRBD2. J gave up 4 bases and V 7 bases, and 3 bases lay outside the gene matches. The CDR3 runs 12 residues. In germline, CDR1 is MDHEN, CDR2 SYDVKM. Full variable domain (rest looked up from reference TRBV28 and TRBJ2-7): DVKVTQSSRYLVKRTGEKVFLECVQDMDHENMFWYRQDPGLGLRLIYFSYDVKMKEKGDIPEGYSVSREKKERFSLILESASTNQTSMYLCASNSGKYEQYFGPGTRLTVT.

The chain uses TRBV9 and TRBJ2-1; D not resolved. V lost 3 bases to trimming and J lost 5 bases, with 15 bases between them. Germline CDR1 reads SGDLS; CDR2 reads YYNGEE. CDR3 length: 15 residues. The CDR3 region is CASSAAIYTDNEQFF. In DNA, the CDR3 is TGTGCCAGCAGCGCGGCGATATACACCGACAATGAGCAGTTCTTC.

For this clone: Other DNA sequences within the sample encode an identical CDR3. The rearrangement uses TRBV5-1 and TRBJ2-1; 7 bases are a match to TRBD1. Germline CDR1 reads SGHRS; CDR2 reads YFSETQ. Trimming removed 2 bases from V and 2 bases from J; junction bases left unmatched: 1. The length of the CDR3 is 14 residues. The CDR3 spells CASSLQGTYNEQFF. The DNA for the CDR3 is TGCGCCAGCAGCTTACAGGGGACCTACAATGAGCAGTTCTTC.

The chain joins TRBV9 to TRBJ2-2; 9 nucleotides agree with TRBD2. This CDR3 has 15 amino acids. With V trimmed by 0 bases and J by 11 bases, 8 bases remained unmatched. Germline values: CDR1 SGDLS, CDR2 YYNGEE. The DNA of the CDR3 is TGTGCCAGCAGCGTAGATGCGGGAGGGCCGCGCGAGCTGTTTTTT. The encoded protein is CASSVDAGGPRELFF.